One T cell receptor beta chain is described in this entry. Assay: immunoSEQ multiplex PCR; the TCRdb copy retains only in-frame clones and omits some. The sample records approximately 470,000 clones, around 85% being singletons. These data come from a study of blood T cell repertoires in COVID-19. Study background: Samples taken during acute and convalescent COVID-19 were collected in the United States, Italy and Spain. Nucleic acid was either cDNA or gDNA, and it came from T cells, B-cell-depleted T cells, or PBMCs.

Germline CDR1 MNHEY, CDR2 SVGEGT. The CDR3 extends over 14 amino acids. The V gene end was trimmed by 5 bases and the J gene end by 5 bases; junction bases not matched to a gene: 4. The TCR originated in a human donor in a cohort sampled during active COVID-19. The chain has TRBV6-2 or TRBV6-3 and TRBJ1-5; 9 bases match TRBD1. The sequencing sample was made of peripheral blood. CDR3 protein: CASSPRTGDQPQHF. The CDR3 DNA reads TGTGCCAGCAGTCCCAGGACAGGGGATCAGCCCCAGCATTTT.